This T cell receptor (beta chain) is drawn from a study of T cells after yellow fever vaccination. This CDR3 is 13 amino acids long. The V end lost 3 bases, the J end lost 5 bases, and 13 bases lay between the germline ends. Per the germline V gene, CDR1 is DFQATT and CDR2 is SNEGSKA (reference sequence). TCRdb fed the 5' RACE reads into MiXCR, producing one record per CDR3 protein. This sample carries approximately 180,000 distinct CDR3 sequences, about 6% of them seen once, and the ten largest clones take 2.5% to 3.5%. This clonotype was detected ten times or more. The material was CD4+ T cells sorted from PBMCs, obtained on the day of the first yellow fever vaccination. The receptor was derived from a man aged 18 to 30 who received the YFV17D yellow fever vaccine. The chain couples TRBV20-1 to TRBJ2-5; the D gene is possibly TRBD2 (5 bases). This CDR3 reads CSARSGGGETQYF. CDR3 bases: TGCAGTGCTAGGTCAGGAGGCGGGGAGACCCAGTACTTC.